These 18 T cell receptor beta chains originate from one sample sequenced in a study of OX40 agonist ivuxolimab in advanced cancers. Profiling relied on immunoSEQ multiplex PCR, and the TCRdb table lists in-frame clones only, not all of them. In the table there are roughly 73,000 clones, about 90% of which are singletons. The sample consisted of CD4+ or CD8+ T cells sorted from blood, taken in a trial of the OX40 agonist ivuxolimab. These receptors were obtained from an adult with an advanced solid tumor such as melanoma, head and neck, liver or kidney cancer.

CDR3 loop: CASSSGLAGAADTQYF. The CDR3 DNA reads TGTGCCAGCAGCTCGGGACTAGCGGGAGCTGCAGATACGCAGTATTTT. J is TRBJ2-3 and V is TRBV7-2; 14 bases fit TRBD2. CDR1 and CDR2 (germline): SGHTA, FQGNSA. J lost 4 bases, V lost 4 bases, and 4 bases had no gene match. The CDR3 loop spans 16 amino acids.

CDR3 sequence reads: CASSMGWGLTYNEQFF. CDR3 nucleotides: TGTGCCAGTAGTATGGGTTGGGGTCTGACCTACAATGAGCAGTTCTTC. The rearrangement uses TRBV19 and TRBJ2-1, with no clear D. Germline assignment: CDR1 LNHDA and CDR2 SQIVND (reference sequence). Trimming removed 3 bases at V and 2 bases at J, with 14 bases between. This CDR3 has 16 amino acids.

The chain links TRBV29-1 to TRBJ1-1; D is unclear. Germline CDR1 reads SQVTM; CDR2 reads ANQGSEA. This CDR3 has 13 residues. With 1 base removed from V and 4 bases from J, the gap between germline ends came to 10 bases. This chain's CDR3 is CSVEGSGATEAFF. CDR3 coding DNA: TGCAGCGTTGAAGGTAGTGGTGCCACTGAAGCTTTCTTT. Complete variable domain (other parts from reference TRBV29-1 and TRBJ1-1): SAVISQKPSRDICQRGTSLTIQCQVDSQVTMMFWYRQQPGQSLTLIATANQGSEATYESGFVIDKFPISRPNLTFSTLTVSNMSPEDSSIYLCSVEGSGATEAFFGQGTRLTVV.

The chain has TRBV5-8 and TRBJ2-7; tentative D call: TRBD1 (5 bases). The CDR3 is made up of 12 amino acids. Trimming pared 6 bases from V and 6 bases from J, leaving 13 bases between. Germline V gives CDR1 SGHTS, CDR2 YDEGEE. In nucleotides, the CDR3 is TGTGCCAGCACAATCCTTCAGGGCGAGCAGTACTTC. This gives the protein CASTILQGEQYF.

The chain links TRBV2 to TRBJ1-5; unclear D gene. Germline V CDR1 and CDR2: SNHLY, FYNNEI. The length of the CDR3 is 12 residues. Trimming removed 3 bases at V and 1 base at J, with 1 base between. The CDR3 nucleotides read TGTGCCAGCAGTGACAGCAATCAGCCCCAGCATTTT. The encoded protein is CASSDSNQPQHF.

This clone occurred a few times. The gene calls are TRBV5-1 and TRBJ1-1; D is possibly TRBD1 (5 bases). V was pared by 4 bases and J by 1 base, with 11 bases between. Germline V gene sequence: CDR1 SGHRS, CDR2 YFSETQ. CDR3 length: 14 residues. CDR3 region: CASSKPQANTEAFF. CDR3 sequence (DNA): TGCGCCAGCAGCAAACCACAGGCGAACACTGAAGCTTTCTTT. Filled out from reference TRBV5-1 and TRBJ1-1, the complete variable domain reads KAGVTQTPRYLIKTRGQQVTLSCSPISGHRSVSWYQQTPGQGLQFLFEYFSETQRNKGNFPGRFSGRQFSNSRSEMNVSTLELGDSALYLCASSKPQANTEAFFGQGTRLTVV.

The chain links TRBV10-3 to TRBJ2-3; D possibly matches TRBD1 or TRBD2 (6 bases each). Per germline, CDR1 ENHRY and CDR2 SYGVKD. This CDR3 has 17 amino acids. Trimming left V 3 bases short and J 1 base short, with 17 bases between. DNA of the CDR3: TGTGCCATCAGTGACCGGGGGCCTCAAATCGGCACAGATACGCAGTATTTT. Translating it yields CAISDRGPQIGTDTQYF.

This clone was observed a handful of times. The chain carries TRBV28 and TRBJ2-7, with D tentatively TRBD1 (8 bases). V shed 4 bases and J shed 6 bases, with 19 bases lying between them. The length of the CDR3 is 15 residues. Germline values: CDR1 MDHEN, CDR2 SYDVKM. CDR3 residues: CASSSGTGGGGEQYF. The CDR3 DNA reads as TGTGCCAGCAGTTCCGGAACAGGGGGAGGGGGCGAGCAGTACTTC.

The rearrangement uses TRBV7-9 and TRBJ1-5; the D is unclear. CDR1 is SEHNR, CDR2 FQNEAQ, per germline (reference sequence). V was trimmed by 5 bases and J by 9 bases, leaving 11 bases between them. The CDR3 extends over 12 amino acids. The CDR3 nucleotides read TGTGCCAGCAGCCCCCCGGACTTGCCCCAGCATTTT. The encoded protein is CASSPPDLPQHF.

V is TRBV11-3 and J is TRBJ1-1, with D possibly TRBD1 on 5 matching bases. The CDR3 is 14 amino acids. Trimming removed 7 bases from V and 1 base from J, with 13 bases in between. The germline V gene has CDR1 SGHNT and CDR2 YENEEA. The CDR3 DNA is TGTGCCAGCACCCAGGGCCGGTCGAACACTGAAGCTTTCTTT. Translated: CASTQGRSNTEAFF.

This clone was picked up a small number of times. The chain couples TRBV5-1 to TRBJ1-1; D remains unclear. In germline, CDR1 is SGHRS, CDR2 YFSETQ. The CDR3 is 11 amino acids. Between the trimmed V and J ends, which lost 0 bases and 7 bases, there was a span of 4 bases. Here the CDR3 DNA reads TGCGCCAGCAGCTTGGAGGGTGAAGCTTTCTTT. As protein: CASSLEGEAFF. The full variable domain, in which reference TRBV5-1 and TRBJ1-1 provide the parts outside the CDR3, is KAGVTQTPRYLIKTRGQQVTLSCSPISGHRSVSWYQQTPGQGLQFLFEYFSETQRNKGNFPGRFSGRQFSNSRSEMNVSTLELGDSALYLCASSLEGEAFFGQGTRLTVV.

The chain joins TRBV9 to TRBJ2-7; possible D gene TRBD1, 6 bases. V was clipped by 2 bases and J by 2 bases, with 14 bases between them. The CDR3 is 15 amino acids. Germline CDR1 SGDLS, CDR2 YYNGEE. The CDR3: CASSVAGDTTYEQYF. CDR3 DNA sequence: TGTGCCAGCAGCGTCGCAGGGGACACGACCTACGAGCAGTACTTC.

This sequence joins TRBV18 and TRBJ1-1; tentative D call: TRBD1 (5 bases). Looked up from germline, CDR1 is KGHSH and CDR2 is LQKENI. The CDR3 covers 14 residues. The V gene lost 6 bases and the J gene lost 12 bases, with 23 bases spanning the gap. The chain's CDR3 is CASSPTGPPGVTFF. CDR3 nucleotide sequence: TGTGCCAGCTCGCCAACGGGACCCCCGGGAGTGACTTTCTTT.

The CDR3 DNA reads as TGTGCCAGCAGCCGGGACAGGGGGACCTACGAGCAGTACTTC. Protein product: CASSRDRGTYEQYF. The rearrangement joins TRBV5-6 to TRBJ2-7; 11 nucleotides align to TRBD1. With V trimmed by 4 bases and J by 2 bases, 2 bases remained unmatched. Germline V gene sequence: CDR1 SGHDT, CDR2 YYEEEE. CDR3 length: 14 residues.

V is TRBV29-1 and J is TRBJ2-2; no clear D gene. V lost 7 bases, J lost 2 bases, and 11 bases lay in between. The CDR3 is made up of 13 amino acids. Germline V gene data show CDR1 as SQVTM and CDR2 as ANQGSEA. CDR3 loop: CSARQQNTGELFF. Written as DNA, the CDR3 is TGCAGCGCCCGACAACAAAACACCGGGGAGCTGTTTTTT.

The CDR3 DNA is TGTGCCAGCAGCTTCTATGACCGGCCACTCTACGAGCAGTACTTC. It specifies CASSFYDRPLYEQYF. This sequence joins TRBV5-8 and TRBJ2-7; D remains unclear. This CDR3 has 15 amino acids. The V and J ends lost 2 bases and 3 bases respectively, with 15 bases between them. From germline, CDR1 is SGHTS and CDR2 YDEGEE.

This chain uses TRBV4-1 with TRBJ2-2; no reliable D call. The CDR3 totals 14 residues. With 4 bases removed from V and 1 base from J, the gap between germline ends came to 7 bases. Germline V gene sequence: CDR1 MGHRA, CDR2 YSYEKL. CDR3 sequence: CASSPQLNTGELFF. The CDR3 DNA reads TGCGCCAGCAGCCCCCAGCTGAACACCGGGGAGCTGTTTTTT.

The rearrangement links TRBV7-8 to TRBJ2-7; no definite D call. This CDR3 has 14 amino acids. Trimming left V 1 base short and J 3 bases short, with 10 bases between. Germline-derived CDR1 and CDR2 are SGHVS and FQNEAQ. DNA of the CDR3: TGTGCCAGCAGCTTAGAGAGAGTAGGCTACGAGCAGTACTTC. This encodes CASSLERVGYEQYF.